The 21 T cell receptor beta chains listed next were all sequenced from one sample in a study of blood T cell repertoires in COVID-19. Profiling relied on immunoSEQ multiplex PCR, and the TCRdb table lists in-frame clones only, not all of them. The data contain a few hundred thousand clones, around 80% of them singletons. The sample consisted of peripheral blood. These receptors were taken from a woman aged 70-85 years with acute or convalescent COVID-19.

This rearrangement joins TRBV9 to TRBJ1-2; 10 nucleotides match TRBD1. The V gene end was trimmed by 5 bases and the J gene end by 2 bases; junction bases not matched to a gene: 6. CDR3 length: 15 residues. Germline loops: CDR1 SGDLS, CDR2 YYNGEE. CDR3 amino acids: CASRRPGQGNYGYTF. CDR3 bases: TGTGCCAGCAGGCGTCCGGGACAGGGGAACTATGGCTACACCTTC.

This rearrangement joins TRBV18 to TRBJ1-1; D not resolved. Germline CDR1 is KGHSH and CDR2 is LQKENI. CDR3 size: 14 residues. Trimming pared 6 bases from V and 0 bases from J, leaving 11 bases between. The DNA of the CDR3 is TGTGCCAGCTCCCAAGAGAGGGTGAACACTGAAGCTTTCTTT. It yields the protein CASSQERVNTEAFF.

This clone was recorded only once. The genes are TRBV2 and TRBJ1-2; the D gene is possibly TRBD1 (5 bases). The CDR3 runs to 13 residues. V was clipped by 0 bases and J by 5 bases, with 7 bases between them. CDR1 is SNHLY and CDR2 is FYNNEI in the germline V gene. DNA for the CDR3: TGTGCCAGCAGTGAAGCGCAGGGATATGGCTACACCTTC. Translating gives CASSEAQGYGYTF.

This clone was detected only a few times. The rearrangement links TRBV3-1 (or the pseudogene TRBV3-2) to TRBJ1-2, with 7 bases lining up with TRBD1. After removal of 4 bases from V and 7 bases from J, the junction contained 6 bases not matched to a gene. This CDR3 spans 13 amino acids. The germline gives CDR1 LGHDT, CDR2 YNNKEL (reference sequence). CDR3 in DNA: TGTGCCAGCAGCCCGGGACAGTCCGGTGGCTACACCTTC. Translated: CASSPGQSGGYTF.

J is TRBJ2-3 and V is TRBV5-6; perhaps TRBD1 as D (5 bases). V lost 7 bases and J 2 bases, leaving 14 bases between the germline ends. The CDR3 totals 14 residues. Germline V gives CDR1 SGHDT, CDR2 YYEEEE. Here the CDR3 DNA reads TGTGCCAGCTCCCCAGGGTTCCTCACAGATACGCAGTATTTT. It is translated as CASSPGFLTDTQYF.

The CDR3 region is CASSESRGGAGEQFF. The CDR3 region has the DNA TGTGCCAGCAGTGAATCCCGCGGGGGGGCCGGAGAGCAGTTCTTC. The rearrangement links TRBV2 to TRBJ2-1; 9 bases are a match to TRBD2. This CDR3 comprises 15 residues. Germline CDR1 and CDR2: SNHLY and FYNNEI. Trimming cost V 2 bases and J 10 bases; bases outside gene matches: 9.

The V and J genes are TRBV24-1 and TRBJ2-2, with D maybe TRBD1 (5 bases). The germline CDR1 and CDR2 sequences are KGHDR and SFDVKD. Trimming took off 6 bases at V and 6 bases at J, with 10 bases between the two ends. There are 13 residues in the CDR3. CDR3 sequence reads: CATSQGRAGELFF. CDR3 bases: TGTGCCACCAGTCAGGGAAGAGCCGGGGAGCTGTTTTTT.

V and J are TRBV3-1 (or the pseudogene TRBV3-2) and TRBJ2-2, with D possibly TRBD2 on 6 matching bases. With 6 bases removed from V and 7 bases from J, the gap between germline ends came to 27 bases. The CDR3 runs to 18 residues. Germline assignment: CDR1 LGHDT and CDR2 YNNKEL (reference sequence). CDR3 in DNA: TGTGCCAGCAGGCATCGATATAATCCGGGGAGGTTAGGCGGGGAGCTGTTTTTT. This encodes CASRHRYNPGRLGGELFF.

The chain has TRBV5-6 and TRBJ2-3; D is possibly TRBD2 (6 bases). V was cut by 1 base and J by 3 bases, with 21 bases left in between. CDR1 is SGHDT and CDR2 is YYEEEE in the germline V gene. The CDR3 length is 18 residues. In DNA, the CDR3 is TGTGCCAGCAGCTTGTGGGTGGGTAGCGGAGGGCTTACAGATACGCAGTATTTT. The encoded protein is CASSLWVGSGGLTDTQYF.

The gene calls are TRBV5-4 and TRBJ2-1; the match to TRBD1 covers 10 bases. V dropped 2 bases and J dropped 10; count of bases not matched to a gene: 3. Looked up from germline, CDR1 is SGHNT and CDR2 is YYREEE (reference sequence). The CDR3 is 13 amino acids. The CDR3 loop reads CASSFDRGREQFF. The DNA for the CDR3 is TGTGCCAGCAGCTTCGACAGGGGGCGGGAGCAGTTCTTC.

This chain joins TRBV6-5 and TRBJ1-2; 7 positions match TRBD1. The CDR3 totals 12 residues. With 7 bases clipped from V and 6 bases from J, the junction kept 5 bases outside the gene matches. The V gene's germline CDR1 is MNHEY and CDR2 SVGAGI. In DNA form, the CDR3 reads TGTGCCAGCAACTACAGGGGCCATGGCTACACCTTC. Translated: CASNYRGHGYTF.

The rearrangement joins TRBV19 to TRBJ1-1; 7 positions match TRBD1. Germline CDR1 and CDR2: LNHDA and SQIVND (reference sequence). V gave up 5 bases and J gave up 0 bases; unmatched junction bases: 3. This CDR3 comprises 14 residues. In DNA form, the CDR3 reads TGTGCCAGTAGTCGACAGGGTTTGAACACTGAAGCTTTCTTT. Translating gives CASSRQGLNTEAFF.

The rearrangement joins TRBV24-1 to TRBJ2-1; 10 bases are shared with TRBD2. Germline trimming cut 7 bases from V and 8 bases from J; bases unmatched to any gene: 4. This CDR3 is 13 amino acids long. Germline V gives CDR1 KGHDR, CDR2 SFDVKD. CDR3 protein: CATSLSGGDEQFF. CDR3 nucleotide sequence: TGTGCCACCAGCCTCAGCGGGGGGGATGAGCAGTTCTTC.

The chain links TRBV2 to TRBJ2-7, with TRBD2 matching over 9 bases. V lost 6 bases and J lost 7; bases outside the gene matches: 10. The CDR3 sequence is 14 residues long. Germline V gene lookup returns CDR1 SNHLY and CDR2 FYNNEI. In nucleotides, the CDR3 is TGTGCCAGCAGCGGAAGCGGGGGGCTCAGAGAGCAGTACGTC. Amino acids: CASSGSGGLREQYV.

This sequence joins TRBV11-3 and TRBJ2-7, with D possibly being TRBD2 (6 bases). CDR3 length: 13 amino acids. Trimming took 2 bases from V and 3 from J, leaving 8 bases between them. Germline-derived CDR1 and CDR2 are SGHNT and YENEEA. The CDR3 DNA reads as TGTGCCAGCAGCTTAACGGAGGGCTACGAGCAGTACTTC. It codes for CASSLTEGYEQYF. Looking up the rest from reference TRBV11-3 and TRBJ2-7 gives the full variable domain: EAGVVQSPRYKIIEKKQPVAFWCNPISGHNTLYWYLQNLGQGPELLIRYENEEAVDDSQLPKDRFSAERLKGVDSTLKIQPAELGDSAVYLCASSLTEGYEQYFGPGTRLTVT.

The chain has TRBV5-1 and TRBJ2-3, with 9 positions matching TRBD2. Looked up from germline, CDR1 is SGHRS and CDR2 is YFSETQ. The ends lost 3 bases at V and 5 bases at J; junction bases unmatched: 13. This CDR3 is 17 amino acids long. The CDR3 DNA follows: TGCGCCAGCAGCTCAGGCATGGGCGGGGGGGCCGTAGATACGCAGTATTTT. This sequence encodes CASSSGMGGGAVDTQYF.

In this sample, this clone turned up many times. Other DNA sequences of this sample code for an identical CDR3. V usage is TRBV19 and J usage is TRBJ1-2; no reliable D call. Germline-derived CDR1 and CDR2 are LNHDA and SQIVND (reference sequence). Trimming took off 3 bases at V and 3 bases at J, with 8 bases between the two ends. The length of the CDR3 is 13 residues. The CDR3 DNA is TGTGCCAGTAGTATTGGCGGAGACTATGGCTACACCTTC. This encodes CASSIGGDYGYTF.

The V gene is TRBV7-6, the J gene TRBJ1-5; unclear D gene. CDR1 and CDR2 (germline): SGHVS, FNYEAQ. The CDR3 is 14 residues long. V shed 3 bases and J shed 4 bases, with 10 bases lying between them. CDR3 loop: CASSLGPQNQPQHF. The CDR3 coding sequence is TGTGCCAGCAGCTTGGGCCCACAGAATCAGCCCCAGCATTTT. Supplemented by reference TRBV7-6 and TRBJ1-5, the full variable domain reads GAGVSQSPRYKVTKRGQDVALRCDPISGHVSLYWYRQALGQGPEFLTYFNYEAQQDKSGLPNDRFSAERPEGSISTLTIQRTEQRDSAMYRCASSLGPQNQPQHFGDGTRLSIL.

This clone was seen more than once but under ten times. The chain combines TRBV3-1 (or the pseudogene TRBV3-2) with TRBJ1-3, with 7 bases matching TRBD1. The CDR3 extends over 13 amino acids. The V gene end was trimmed by 4 bases and the J gene end by 4 bases; junction bases not matched to a gene: 1. Germline CDR1 reads LGHDT; CDR2 reads YNNKEL (reference sequence). The CDR3 coding sequence is TGTGCCAGCAGCCTGGGACAGGGAAACACCATATATTTT. This sequence encodes CASSLGQGNTIYF.

V and J are TRBV30 and TRBJ2-5; perhaps TRBD2 as D (5 bases). CDR3 length: 13 amino acids. The V gene's germline CDR1 is GTSNPN and CDR2 SVGIG (reference sequence). Trimming left V 5 bases short and J 4 bases short, with 14 bases between. As DNA, the CDR3 is TGTGCCTGGGGTAACGGGGTGGGAGAGACCCAGTACTTC. Protein product: CAWGNGVGETQYF.

This chain links TRBV3-1 (or the pseudogene TRBV3-2) with TRBJ1-2; perhaps TRBD1 as D (5 bases). The germline V gene has CDR1 LGHDT and CDR2 YNNKEL (reference sequence). Trimming pared 0 bases from V and 4 bases from J, leaving 12 bases between. The CDR3 runs to 15 residues. The CDR3, as DNA: TGTGCCAGCAGCCAAGATCCATCAGGGCTCTATGGCTACACCTTC. Translated, it gives CASSQDPSGLYGYTF.